This T cell receptor beta chain was identified in a study of Tregs in tolerant kidney transplant recipients (dated by TCRdb to the late 2010s). Study-level background: Related donors were used in the transplants with nonmyeloablative bone marrow transplantation, and mixed chimerism was transient in the human trials. Before combined kidney and bone marrow transplantation, this study identified donor-specific regulatory T cells using TCRbeta sequencing and then followed those same cells after transplant. The research as a whole found: PCR primers changed over time for some patients, so nucleotide-level comparison across those patients' samples was not possible. Because only a small number of patients were included, the study had limitations, and the results will need to be validated in larger populations as well as under other immunosuppression protocols. Expanding Tregs with activated donor B cells appeared to identify the most biologically relevant and donor-specific TCRbeta repertoire. Biological reproducibility was not directly addressed, though technical replication error appeared minimal. In tolerant patients, the expansion of donor-specific Tregs was greater than global Treg expansion, suggesting that the expansion was antigen-driven rather than nonspecific.

Genomic DNA was extracted from sorted cells with the QIAGEN DNeasy Blood and Tissue Kit for TCRbeta CDR3 sequencing. High-throughput TCRbeta CDR3 sequencing, including PCR amplification with bias correction and internal controls, was performed commercially through immunoSEQ. As for the original processing: Unique productive TCRbeta sequences were defined by CDR3 nucleotide sequence where primers matched, and otherwise by CDR3 amino acid sequence together with Vbeta and Jbeta genes. A sequence was defined as donor-reactive if the sequence was expanded at least 5-fold in CFSE-low cells compared with unstimulated cells and had a frequency of at least 0.01% in CFSE-low cells. Jensen-Shannon divergence calculated on the top 100 TCRbeta sequences ranked by frequency was used to measure repertoire divergence. When a sample had multiple sequencing runs, each run was corrected for sorting error separately and the runs were then pooled. TCRdb limited this immuneACCESS table to in-frame rearrangements with V and J called. A share of clones is missing; checked studies link under half to unresolved V genes, and the rest is unexplained. The DNA was the basis for D and trimming; V, J and clone size are from that table. The table of this sample itemizes under 2,500 clones. Together, the top ten hold 5.7% of the sample.

As encoded in the germline V gene, CDR1 is MGHRA while CDR2 is YSYEKL. The germline ends are 14 bases apart after V is trimmed by 6 bases and J by 3 bases. From cysteine to phenylalanine, the CDR3 is 14 amino acids long. The 33 bases shown cover part of the CDR3, and their frame starts at base 1. The intended sense of this specimen's time point label: blood sample drawn before combined kidney and bone marrow transplant. For bulk CFSE mixed lymphocyte reactions, CFSE-labeled recipient PBMCs were cocultured for under 7 days with irradiated donor PBMCs and were then stained for CD3/CD4/CD8 and FACS-sorted. 4 combined kidney and bone marrow transplant recipients from the ITN036ST trial were included as patients, and samples were available only from these trial subjects. Healthy control blood was processed to PBMCs by Ficoll density gradient and cryopreserved, and patient PBMCs were collected before and after transplant.

Frequency classes this clone as medium-sized (0.01 to 0.1%); no count is given. No cognate antigen has been identified for it. The CDR3 end lies 3 residues beyond the end of the read and is filled in from the germline J gene. Here the chain combines TRBV4-1 and TRBJ1-1; TRBD1 could be the D gene, as 5 bases match. Sequences were derived from CD8+ T cells from blood cultured with allogeneic cells, sampled before the transplant. The clonotype originates from a human patient who received a combined kidney and bone marrow transplant. The CDR3: CASSEIQAYTEAFF. The sequenced CDR3 bases are TGCGCCAGCAGTGAAATACAGGCCTACACTGAA.